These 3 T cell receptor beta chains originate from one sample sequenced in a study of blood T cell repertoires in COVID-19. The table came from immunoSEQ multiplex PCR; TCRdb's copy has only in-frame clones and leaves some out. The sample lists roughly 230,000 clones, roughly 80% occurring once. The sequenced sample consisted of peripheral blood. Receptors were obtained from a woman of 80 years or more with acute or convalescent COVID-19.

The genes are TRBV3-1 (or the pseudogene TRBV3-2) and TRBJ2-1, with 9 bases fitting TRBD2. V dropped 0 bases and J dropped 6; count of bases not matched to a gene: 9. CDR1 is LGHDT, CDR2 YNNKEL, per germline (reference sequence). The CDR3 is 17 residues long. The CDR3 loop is CASSQDPSAGGFNEQFF. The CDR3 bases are TGTGCCAGCAGCCAAGACCCCTCAGCGGGAGGATTCAATGAGCAGTTCTTC.

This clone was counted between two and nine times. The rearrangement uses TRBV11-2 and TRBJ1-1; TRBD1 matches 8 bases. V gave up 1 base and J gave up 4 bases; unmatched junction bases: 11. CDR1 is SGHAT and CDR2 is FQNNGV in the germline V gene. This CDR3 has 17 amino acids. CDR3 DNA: TGTGCCAGCAGCTTAGGGGACAGGTCCTGGGGGTCCACTGAAGCTTTCTTT. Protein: CASSLGDRSWGSTEAFF.

The CDR3 DNA is TGCGCCAGCAGTTTTATGCGGACAGGGGACTATGGCTACACCTTC. It translates to CASSFMRTGDYGYTF. J is TRBJ1-2 and V is TRBV10-1, with 9 nucleotides matching TRBD1. Trimming took 5 bases from V and 3 from J; bases not matched to a gene: 7. The CDR3 has 15 amino acids. Looked up from germline, CDR1 is WNHNN and CDR2 is SYGVQD (reference sequence).